These 2 T cell receptor beta chains came from one sample sequenced in a study of early stage breast cancer tumors. Here immunoSEQ multiplex PCR was the method, and the copy in TCRdb shows in-frame clones only, minus some. The sample has around 53,000 clones, around nine tenths seen once. The sequencing input was blood. The receptor source for this set is a person aged 65 to 85 with breast cancer.

The V call is TRBV11-3, the J call TRBJ2-2, with TRBD2 as a possible D gene (7 bases). Trimming took off 5 bases at V and 3 bases at J, with 10 bases between the two ends. Looked up from germline, CDR1 is SGHNT and CDR2 is YENEEA. This CDR3 region has 14 residues. CDR3 region: CASSEGGDTGELFF. The CDR3 DNA reads TGTGCCAGCAGCGAAGGGGGGGACACCGGGGAGCTGTTTTTT.

The genes are TRBV7-2 and TRBJ2-1; no clear D. V lost 1 base to trimming and J lost 1 base, with 8 bases between them. The length of the CDR3 is 15 residues. CDR1 and CDR2 from the germline V gene are SGHTA and FQGNSA. CDR3 residues: CASSLGGLSYNEQFF. The CDR3, as DNA: TGTGCCAGCAGCTTAGGCGGCCTATCCTACAATGAGCAGTTCTTC. Based on the CDR3 plus reference TRBV7-2 and TRBJ2-1, the full variable domain is GAGVSQSPSNKVTEKGKDVELRCDPISGHTALYWYRQSLGQGLEFLIYFQGNSAPDKSGLPSDRFSAERTGGSVSTLTIQRTQQEDSAVYLCASSLGGLSYNEQFFGPGTRLTVL.